The 11 T cell receptor beta chains presented below share a single source sample, sequenced in a study of T cells in Graves' hyperthyroidism and ophthalmopathy (dated by TCRdb to 2018 to 2020). The method was multiplex PCR. The sequencer listed for this sample is Illumina HiSeq 2000. Amplification of TCR beta CDR3 regions was carried out from RNA transcripts. The TCR CDR3 was subjected to a first round of RT-PCR using the HTBI primer set and the Qiagen OneStep RT-PCR kit. TCRdb reran the public reads through fastp at Q25 and MiXCR, keeping productive beta chains. When rows share a CDR3 protein, they turn into one entry using the most common DNA and genes. The sample data list about 500,000 distinct CDR3 sequences, and 46% of these were observed just once. The ten largest clonotypes hold about 45% of the sample. Sequences were obtained from peripheral blood or thyroid tissue (not recorded which). These receptors came from an adult woman with Graves' disease, either hyperthyroidism or ophthalmopathy (not recorded which).

The sample holds many counts of this clonotype. The V call is TRBV6-5, the J call TRBJ1-5; D gene ambiguous. V gave up 6 bases and J gave up 3 bases, with 9 bases separating them. The CDR3 covers 13 residues. The germline gives CDR1 MNHEY, CDR2 SVGAGI. CDR3 bases: TGTGCCAGCAGCTATGGAAACAATCAGCCCCAGCATTTT. Its protein is CASSYGNNQPQHF.

Ten or more counts support this clonotype. The CDR3 bases are TGTGCCAGCAGCCTCAAGGAAAATGGCTACACCTTC. Its protein product is CASSLKENGYTF. The J gene is TRBJ1-2, the V gene TRBV6-6; no firm D call. V gave up 6 bases and J gave up 6 bases, with 11 bases separating them. CDR3 length equals 12 residues. Germline V lookup: CDR1 MNHNY, CDR2 SVGAGI (reference sequence).

Note on this clonotype: Since the CDR3 does not end with the conserved phenylalanine or tryptophan, this likely comes from a read error. The DNA is omitted, as the CDR3 cannot be located on it reliably, and the CDR3 follows TCRdb's listing. This sequence joins TRBV20-1 and TRBJ2-2; TRBD1, as called in the table, went unchecked against the DNA. CDR1 and CDR2 from the germline V gene are DFQATT and SNEGSKA (reference sequence). The CDR3 is 16 residues long, counting both termini. The CDR3 loop reads CSASGTGQPNTGELNL.

This clonotype was observed at least ten times. The chain joins TRBV5-1 to TRBJ1-6, with D possibly matching TRBD1 (5 bases). There are 15 residues in the CDR3. CDR1 and CDR2 (germline): SGHRS, YFSETQ. Trimming stripped 4 bases from V and 8 bases from J, with 16 bases between. CDR3 sequence: CASSGGTARDSPLHF. The CDR3 region has the DNA TGCGCCAGCAGCGGGGGGACGGCGAGGGATTCACCCCTCCACTTT.

V gene TRBV7-9 combines with J gene TRBJ2-7; D unresolved. Per the germline V gene, CDR1 is SEHNR and CDR2 is FQNEAQ (reference sequence). The V and J ends lost 5 bases and 6 bases respectively, with 8 bases between them. This CDR3 region has 11 residues. DNA of the CDR3: TGTGCCAGCAGCGCCCGCTTCGAGCAGTACTTC. It specifies CASSARFEQYF.

This clonotype has at least ten counts. The chain carries TRBV29-1 and TRBJ1-2, with no clear D. CDR1 SQVTM and CDR2 ANQGSEA come from the germline V gene. This CDR3 has 15 residues. Trimming stripped 0 bases from V and 2 bases from J, with 13 bases between. CDR3 residues: CSVEDAGSGNYGYTF. CDR3 nucleotides: TGCAGCGTTGAAGATGCGGGAAGCGGCAACTATGGCTACACCTTC.

This clonotype was detected ten times or more. The rearrangement joins TRBV11-2 to TRBJ2-5, with D hard to call. Germline CDR1 reads SGHAT; CDR2 reads FQNNGV. The CDR3 has 15 residues. The germline V and J ends were trimmed by 5 bases and 2 bases, with 15 bases remaining between them. The CDR3 is CASSPIQGRQETQYF. CDR3 in DNA: TGTGCCAGCAGCCCTATACAAGGAAGGCAAGAGACCCAGTACTTC.

There are many counts of this clonotype. The chain employs TRBV12-3 or TRBV12-4 and TRBJ1-3; the D is unclear. CDR3 length equals 16 residues. V shed 6 bases and J shed 0 bases, with 15 bases lying between them. CDR3 in DNA: TGTGCCAGCAGCCCCCCGGGCTTAAGCTCTGGAAACACCATATATTTT. This sequence encodes CASSPPGLSSGNTIYF.

This clonotype appeared a few times. This sequence joins TRBV27 and TRBJ2-7; 7 bases align to TRBD1. Germline V lookup: CDR1 MNHEY, CDR2 SMNVEV (reference sequence). After removal of 4 bases from V and 3 bases from J, the junction contained 12 bases not matched to a gene. The CDR3 totals 16 residues. In DNA form, the CDR3 reads TGTGCCAGCAGTTATCAACCCGGGACAGCGGTCTACGAGCAGTACTTC. Amino acid sequence: CASSYQPGTAVYEQYF.

The sample holds many counts of this clonotype. V gene TRBV7-2 combines with J gene TRBJ2-5; TRBD2 aligns across 11 bases. CDR3 length: 15 amino acids. The V and J ends lost 1 base and 5 bases, in that order; junction bases with no gene match: 3. Germline-derived CDR1 and CDR2 are SGHTA and FQGNSA. CDR3 nucleotides: TGTGCCAGCAGCTTAGGTAGCGGGAGGGTGGAGACCCAGTACTTC. Amino acids: CASSLGSGRVETQYF.

This clonotype occurred a few times. This chain uses TRBV28 with TRBJ2-5; D unclear. This CDR3 is 13 amino acids long. Germline V gene data show CDR1 as MDHEN and CDR2 as SYDVKM. V shed 3 bases and J shed 6 bases, with 11 bases lying between them. The CDR3 here is CASSFIPEKTQYF. The CDR3 nucleotides are TGTGCCAGCAGTTTTATCCCGGAGAAGACCCAGTACTTC.